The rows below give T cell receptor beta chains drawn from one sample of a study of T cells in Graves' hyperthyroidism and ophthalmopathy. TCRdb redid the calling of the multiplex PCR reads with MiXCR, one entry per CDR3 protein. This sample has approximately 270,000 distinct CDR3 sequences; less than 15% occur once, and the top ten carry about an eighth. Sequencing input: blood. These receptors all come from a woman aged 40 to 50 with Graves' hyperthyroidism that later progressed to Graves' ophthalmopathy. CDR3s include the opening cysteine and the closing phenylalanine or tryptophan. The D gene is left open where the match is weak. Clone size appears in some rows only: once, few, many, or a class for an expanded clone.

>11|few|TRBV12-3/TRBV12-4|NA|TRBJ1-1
TGTGCCAGCAGTTTAGGGTGGGGGGCTTTCTTT
CASSLGWGAFF
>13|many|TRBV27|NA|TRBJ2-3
TGTGCCAGCAGTTTGAGGGGCACAGATACGCAGTATTTT
CASSLRGTDTQYF
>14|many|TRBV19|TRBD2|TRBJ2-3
TGTGCCAGCGTTGGAGGGAGGGTCACAGATACGCAGTATTTT
CASVGGRVTDTQYF
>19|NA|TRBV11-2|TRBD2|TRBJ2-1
TGTGCCAGCAGTCGGGGGGGGACTAGCGGGAGATTAGCCTACAATGAGCAGTTCTTC
CASSRGGTSGRLAYNEQFF
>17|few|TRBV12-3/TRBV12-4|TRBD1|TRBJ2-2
TGTGCCAGCAGCAGACGCCGCCCGACAGGGGGCCGCGGGGAGCTGCTTTTT
CASSRRRPTGGRGELLF
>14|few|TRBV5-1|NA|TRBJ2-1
TGCGCCAGCAACTCTAGCTGGGCCGGAAATGAGCAGTTCTTC
CASNSSWAGNEQFF
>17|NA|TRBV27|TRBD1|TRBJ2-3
TGTGCCAGCAGTGCGATGACAGGGGGCGCGAGCACAGATACGCAGTATTTT
CASSAMTGGASTDTQYF
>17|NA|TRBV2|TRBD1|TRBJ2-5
TGTGCCAGCAGCCTCCATTCGGGACAGGGAGCCTTTGAGACCCAGTACTTC
CASSLHSGQGAFETQYF
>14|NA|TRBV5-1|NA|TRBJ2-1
TGCGCCAGCAGCCGCGAGAGCTCCTACAATGAGCAGTTCTTC
CASSRESSYNEQFF
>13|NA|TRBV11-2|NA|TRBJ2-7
TGTGCCAGCAGCTTAACACAATCCTACGAGCAGTACTTC
CASSLTQSYEQYF
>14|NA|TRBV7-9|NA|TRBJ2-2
TGTGCCAGCAGCCATTTTTCGGGAGCCGGGGAGCTGTTTTTT
CASSHFSGAGELFF
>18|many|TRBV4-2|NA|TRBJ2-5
TGTGCCAGCAGCCAAGACTCCATACCGACTAGGCCTAGGGAGACCCAGTACTTC
CASSQDSIPTRPRETQYF
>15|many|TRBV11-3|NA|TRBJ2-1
TGTGCCAGCAGCTTAATGGGGGGCGAATACAATGAGCAGTTCTTC
CASSLMGGEYNEQFF
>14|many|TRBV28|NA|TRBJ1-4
TGTGCCAGCAGAGACACTTCAACTAATGAAAAACTGTTTTTT
CASRDTSTNEKLFF
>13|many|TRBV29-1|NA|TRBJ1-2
TGCAGCGTTGACGACAGACCCAACTATGGCTACACCTTC
CSVDDRPNYGYTF
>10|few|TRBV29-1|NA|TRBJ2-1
TGCAGCGCTACGTTCGATGAGCAGTTCTTC
CSATFDEQFF
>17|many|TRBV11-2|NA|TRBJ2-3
TGTGCCAGCAGCTTAGATCTCCGGCGGACTAGCACAGATACGCAGTATTTT
CASSLDLRRTSTDTQYF
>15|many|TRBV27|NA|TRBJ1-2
TGTGCCAGCAGCCTAAGGGGACACAGAAACTATGGCTACACCTTC
CASSLRGHRNYGYTF
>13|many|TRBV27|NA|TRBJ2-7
TGTGCCAGCAGCCACGCGGGTGTCTACGAGCAGTACTTC
CASSHAGVYEQYF
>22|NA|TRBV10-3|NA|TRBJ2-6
TGTGCCATCAGTGAACCTCGTCTGGGGGGACGAGGGGGCTGGGGTGGGGCCAACGTCCTGACTTTC
CAISEPRLGGRGGWGGANVLTF
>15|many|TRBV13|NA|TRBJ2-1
TGTGCCAGCAGCCCCCCCGACTCCTGGGTGGATGAGCAGTTCTTC
CASSPPDSWVDEQFF
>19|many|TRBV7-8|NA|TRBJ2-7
TGTGCCAGCAGCTTAGCGCGGGGGAGTCTCCGGGACAGTTCCTACGAGCAGTACTTC
CASSLARGSLRDSSYEQYF
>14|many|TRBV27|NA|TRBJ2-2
TGTGCCAGCAGTTTACAGGAGGGGGCCGGGGAGCTGTTTTTT
CASSLQEGAGELFF
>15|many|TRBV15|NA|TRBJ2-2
TGTGCCACCAGCAGCGGGACAACGAACACCGGGGAGCTGTTTTTT
CATSSGTTNTGELFF
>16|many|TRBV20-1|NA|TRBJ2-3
TGCAGTGCGGGAGCAGTGGGGATCTCGTTCGCAGATACGCAGTATTTT
CSAGAVGISFADTQYF
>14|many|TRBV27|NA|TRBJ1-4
TGTGCCAGCAGTTTGGGGGATCGAAATGAAAAACTGTTTTTT
CASSLGDRNEKLFF
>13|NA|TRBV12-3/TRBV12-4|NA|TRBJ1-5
TGTGCCAGCAGCCGGGTAAGGGATCAGCCCCAGCATTTT
CASSRVRDQPQHF
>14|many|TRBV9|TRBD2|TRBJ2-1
TGTGCCAGCAGCGCCCCGGGAGGATACAATGAGCAGTTCTTC
CASSAPGGYNEQFF
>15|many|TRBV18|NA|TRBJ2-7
TGTGCCAGCTCACGAGAGTTTCACAGCTCCTACGAGCAGTACTTC
CASSREFHSSYEQYF
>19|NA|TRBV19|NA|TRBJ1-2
NA
CASSCGYTFGSGTRDGYTF
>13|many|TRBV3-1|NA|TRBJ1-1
TGTGCCAGCACCCGGGGGCTTCGGACTGAAGCTTTCTTT
CASTRGLRTEAFF
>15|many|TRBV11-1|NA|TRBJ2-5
TGTGCCAGCAGCTTGTTAGGCGGGAAGGAAGAGACCCAGTACTTC
CASSLLGGKEETQYF
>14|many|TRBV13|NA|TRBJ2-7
TGTGCCAGCAGCGATACGCGTCAGGGGTACGAGCAGTACTTC
CASSDTRQGYEQYF
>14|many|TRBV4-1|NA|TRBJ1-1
TGCGCCAGCAGCCAGGATATGTTTCCCACTGAAGCTTTCTTT
CASSQDMFPTEAFF
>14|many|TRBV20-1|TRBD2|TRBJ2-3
TGCAGTGCTAGTGCGGGAGGGCCCACAGATACGCAGTATTTT
CSASAGGPTDTQYF
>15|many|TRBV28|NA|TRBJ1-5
TGTGCCAGCAGTTTAATAGGACCGAAGGTTCAGCCCCAGCATTTT
CASSLIGPKVQPQHF
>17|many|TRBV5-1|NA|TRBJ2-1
TGCGCCAGCTGCAAATCAGGGTCCGCGGGCGTATACAATGAGCAGTTCTTC
CASCKSGSAGVYNEQFF
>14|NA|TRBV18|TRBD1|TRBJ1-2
TGTGCCAGCTCTTCGACAGGGCCGCCTTTTGGCTACACCTTC
CASSSTGPPFGYTF
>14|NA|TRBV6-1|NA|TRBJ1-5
TGTGCCAGCAGGAGGAGGGACATAAATCAGCCCCAGCATTTT
CASRRRDINQPQHF
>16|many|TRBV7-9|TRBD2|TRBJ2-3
TGTGCCAGCAGTTCGGGACTAGCGGGAGTTGCGGATACGCAGTATTTT
CASSSGLAGVADTQYF
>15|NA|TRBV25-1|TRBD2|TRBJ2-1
TGTGCCAGCAAGGTGCGGGAGGGCCGCGGGAATGAGCAGTTCTTC
CASKVREGRGNEQFF
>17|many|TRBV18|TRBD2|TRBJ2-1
TGTGCCAGCTCGCCTGGGACTAGCGGGAGTTGGTACAATGAGCAGTTCTTC
CASSPGTSGSWYNEQFF
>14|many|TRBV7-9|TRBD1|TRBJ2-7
TGTGCCTCAGCCCGGGACAGGGGTCCCTACGAGCAGTACTTC
CASARDRGPYEQYF
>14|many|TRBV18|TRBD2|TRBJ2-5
TGTGCCAGCACTTCACAGGAGCGGGAGAGGGCCCAGTACTTC
CASTSQERERAQYF
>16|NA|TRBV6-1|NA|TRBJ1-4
TGTGCCAGCAGTGAAAGCTCCCCGGTGGGAGGTGAAAAACTGTTTTTT
CASSESSPVGGEKLFF
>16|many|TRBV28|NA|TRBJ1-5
TGTGCCAGCAGTTTTCTGGACAGAATTAGCAATCAGCCCCAGCATTTT
CASSFLDRISNQPQHF
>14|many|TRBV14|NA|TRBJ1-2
TGTGCCAGCAGCCAAGATCCACGGGGCCGGGGCTACACCTTC
CASSQDPRGRGYTF
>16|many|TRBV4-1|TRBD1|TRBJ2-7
TGCGCCAGCAGCCCAACGGGACAGGGAAAAGCCTACGAGCAGTACTTC
CASSPTGQGKAYEQYF
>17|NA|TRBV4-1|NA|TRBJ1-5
TGCGCCAGCAGCCGAAAGGTCCAGGGAAGGAACAATCAGCCCCAGCATTTT
CASSRKVQGRNNQPQHF
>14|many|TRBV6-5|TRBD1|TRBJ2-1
TGTGCCAGCAGTTTCTCGGACAGGGCCGATGAGCAGTTCTTC
CASSFSDRADEQFF
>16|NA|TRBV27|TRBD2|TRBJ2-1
TGTGCCAGCAGTTTACAAGGACTAGCGGGAATACATGAGCAGTTCTTC
CASSLQGLAGIHEQFF
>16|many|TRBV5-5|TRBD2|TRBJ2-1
TGTGCCAGCACCCCTCCATTAGCGGGGCGCTCGGGGGAGCAGTTCTTC
CASTPPLAGRSGEQFF
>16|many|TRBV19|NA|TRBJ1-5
TGTGCCAGTAGTATTCTCGGGGGAATGAGCAATCAGCCCCAGCATTTT
CASSILGGMSNQPQHF
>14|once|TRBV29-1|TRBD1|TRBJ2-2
TGCAGCGTCGTTTTTCCAGGGGGCACCGGGGAGCTGTTTTTT
CSVVFPGGTGELFF